These T cell receptor beta chains were read from a single sample in a study of blood T cell repertoires in COVID-19. Generated by immunoSEQ multiplex PCR, the TCRdb table keeps only in-frame clones and is missing some. Found here are about 250,000 clones, 70% to 90% of them singletons; the top ten hold roughly 1.4%. The specimen sequenced was peripheral blood. The receptors derive from a man older than 75 with acute or convalescent COVID-19. Each CDR3 is given without its conserved first and last residue.

TRBV5-4	TRBJ1-2	ASSLDQGGYT
TRBV6-4	TRBJ2-1	ASSDGDWSDNEQF
TRBV27	TRBJ2-1	ASIPPGLAGPSSYNEQF
TRBV6-2/TRBV6-3	TRBJ2-5	ASSRTGGYETQY
TRBV2	TRBJ2-7	ASSEEGSGAYEQY
TRBV12-3/TRBV12-4	TRBJ2-7	ASSLRWEQY
TRBV6-2/TRBV6-3	TRBJ2-5	ASSRGSWVY
TRBV10-3	TRBJ1-1	AIARDPDGTEAF
TRBV5-6	TRBJ1-2	ASGIQGADGYT
TRBV7-8	TRBJ2-3	ASSLRGISTDTQY
TRBV2	TRBJ2-7	ASSVPYKQY
TRBV2	TRBJ1-1	ASSWTGGGTEAF
TRBV2	TRBJ2-5	ASSRLAEIQETQY
TRBV27	TRBJ2-1	ASSTRGGVSEQF
TRBV5-1	TRBJ2-3	ASSSGLAGGTDTQY
TRBV6-6	TRBJ2-5	ASSYSGGGETQY
TRBV19	TRBJ1-2	ASRHHRAEDYGYT
TRBV5-1	TRBJ2-1	ASAPSGGANEQF
TRBV5-4	TRBJ2-7	ASSPTFPEYEQY
TRBV3-1/TRBV3-2	TRBJ2-7	ASSQDLTEPDGYEQY
TRBV6-5	TRBJ1-3	ATRQVSGNTIY
TRBV5-1	TRBJ1-2	ASSRQTDYGYT
TRBV19	TRBJ1-2	ASSTRTGYGYT
TRBV5-1	TRBJ2-7	ASSPEAGTRISYEQY
TRBV7-9	TRBJ2-1	ASSLTLTSYNEQF
TRBV14	TRBJ2-4	ASSQRDIAKNIQY
TRBV19	TRBJ1-2	ASRPQGTRGYT
TRBV5-1	TRBJ1-2	ASSLDRGQYYGYT
TRBV7-2	TRBJ1-6	ASTEQGVGNSPLH
TRBV4-3	TRBJ2-7	ASSQERYRGEQY
TRBV7-3	TRBJ2-1	ASSLPGTSGRYEQF
TRBV7-2	TRBJ2-2	ASSLALASGLQMAGELF
TRBV10-3	TRBJ2-2	ATRGTGSNTGELF
TRBV10-3	TRBJ1-4	AISAGQMEKLF
TRBV6-2/TRBV6-3	TRBJ2-2	ASSYSGRERTGELF
TRBV6-6	TRBJ2-5	ASSYSQGKETQY
TRBV12-3/TRBV12-4	TRBJ1-2	ASNLQGDYGYT
TRBV5-6	TRBJ1-1	ASSLGTIGGVKAF
TRBV7-2	TRBJ2-7	ASSPRQGPYEQY
TRBV4-2	TRBJ1-4	ASSRDGGAGEKLF
TRBV4-1	TRBJ2-3	ASSQAPLRGSTDTQY
TRBV18	TRBJ2-7	ASSPLGQRAYEQY
TRBV5-1	TRBJ1-2	ASSSVGVNYGYT
TRBV7-2	TRBJ2-7	ASSPTRTYEQY
TRBV28	TRBJ2-3	ASSFAGVNVLDTQY
TRBV7-2	TRBJ1-2	ASSPWGSVYGYT
TRBV19	TRBJ1-5	ASNLQGALNQPQH
TRBV2	TRBJ2-3	ASKTAGVTDTQY
TRBV5-4	TRBJ2-1	ASNLRGAGGPGEQF
TRBV7-3	TRBJ1-2	ASSLNPLEGYT
TRBV7-2	TRBJ2-3	ASSLASGNTDTQY
TRBV9	TRBJ2-3	ASSSWTSGFTDTQY
TRBV4-3	TRBJ2-7	ASSQSTGGSYEQY
TRBV4-3	TRBJ1-2	ASSPTGNYGYT
TRBV7-9	TRBJ2-1	ASSLGLGAYNEQF
TRBV19	TRBJ1-5	ASSRGQGTNQPQH
TRBV5-1	TRBJ2-3	ASSLQVSEDTQY